Reported below is one T cell receptor (beta chain). Germline CDR1 and CDR2: LNHNV and YYDKDF (reference sequence). V was clipped by 1 base and J by 4 bases, with 11 bases between them. The CDR3 has 15 residues. The data were obtained in a study of T cell changes during pregnancy in multiple sclerosis. Measured with immunoSEQ multiplex PCR; TCRdb has only the in-frame clones, and not every one. The table lists around 57,000 clones, roughly 88% of them singletons. The clonotype was recovered from a female donor in good health, enrolled as a control in a pregnancy study. The V gene is TRBV15, the J gene TRBJ1-5; D may be TRBD1 (6 bases). The sequenced sample was peripheral blood, obtained in the third trimester of pregnancy. The CDR3 is CATSRGSGVNQPQHF. The DNA of the CDR3 is TGTGCCACCAGCAGAGGGTCAGGGGTGAATCAGCCCCAGCATTTT. The full variable domain, rest sourced from reference TRBV15 and TRBJ1-5, is DAMVIQNPRYQVTQFGKPVTLSCSQTLNHNVMYWYQQKSSQAPKLLFHYYDKDFNNEADTPDNFQSRRPNTSFCFLDIRSPGLGDTAMYLCATSRGSGVNQPQHFGDGTRLSIL.